This T cell receptor (beta chain) was sequenced in a study of cytomegalovirus exposure and HLA in healthy donors. Across the study: The approximately 120 validation repertoires, a later analysis reported, used the same platform as the approximately 670 first-cohort repertoires.

Clones were sequenced by immunoSEQ multiplex PCR, and TCRdb holds only the in-frame ones, with some missing. This sample carries a few hundred thousand clones, about 90% of them seen once, and the ten largest clones take 0.3% to 0.4%. There are many counts of this clone. The target antigen is unknown. General observations from the study: A later analysis found first-cohort TCR clusters tended to co-occur in the approximately 120 validation repertoires.

From germline, CDR1 is MRHNA and CDR2 SNTAGT. V lost 0 bases to trimming and J lost 4 bases, with 4 bases between them. The CDR3 sequence is 13 residues long. The TCR originated in a woman aged 18-29 years in good health and CMV-seronegative. Material for sequencing was PBMCs. This rearrangement joins TRBV6-4 to TRBJ1-5, with D unclear. DNA of the CDR3: TGTGCCAGCAGTGACTCAGAGAATCAGCCCCAGCATTTT. Amino acids: CASSDSENQPQHF.